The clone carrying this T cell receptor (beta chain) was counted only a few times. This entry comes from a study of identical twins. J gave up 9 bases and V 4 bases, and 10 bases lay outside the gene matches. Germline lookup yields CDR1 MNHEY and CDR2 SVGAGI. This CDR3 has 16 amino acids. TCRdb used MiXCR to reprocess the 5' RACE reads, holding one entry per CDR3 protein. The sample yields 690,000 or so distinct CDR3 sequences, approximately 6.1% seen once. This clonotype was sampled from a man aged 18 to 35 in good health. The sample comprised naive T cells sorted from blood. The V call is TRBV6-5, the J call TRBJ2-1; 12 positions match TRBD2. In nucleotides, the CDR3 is TGTGCCAGCAGTTTAGCTAGCGGGAGGGCAGGATTTGAGCAGTTCTTC. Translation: CASSLASGRAGFEQFF.